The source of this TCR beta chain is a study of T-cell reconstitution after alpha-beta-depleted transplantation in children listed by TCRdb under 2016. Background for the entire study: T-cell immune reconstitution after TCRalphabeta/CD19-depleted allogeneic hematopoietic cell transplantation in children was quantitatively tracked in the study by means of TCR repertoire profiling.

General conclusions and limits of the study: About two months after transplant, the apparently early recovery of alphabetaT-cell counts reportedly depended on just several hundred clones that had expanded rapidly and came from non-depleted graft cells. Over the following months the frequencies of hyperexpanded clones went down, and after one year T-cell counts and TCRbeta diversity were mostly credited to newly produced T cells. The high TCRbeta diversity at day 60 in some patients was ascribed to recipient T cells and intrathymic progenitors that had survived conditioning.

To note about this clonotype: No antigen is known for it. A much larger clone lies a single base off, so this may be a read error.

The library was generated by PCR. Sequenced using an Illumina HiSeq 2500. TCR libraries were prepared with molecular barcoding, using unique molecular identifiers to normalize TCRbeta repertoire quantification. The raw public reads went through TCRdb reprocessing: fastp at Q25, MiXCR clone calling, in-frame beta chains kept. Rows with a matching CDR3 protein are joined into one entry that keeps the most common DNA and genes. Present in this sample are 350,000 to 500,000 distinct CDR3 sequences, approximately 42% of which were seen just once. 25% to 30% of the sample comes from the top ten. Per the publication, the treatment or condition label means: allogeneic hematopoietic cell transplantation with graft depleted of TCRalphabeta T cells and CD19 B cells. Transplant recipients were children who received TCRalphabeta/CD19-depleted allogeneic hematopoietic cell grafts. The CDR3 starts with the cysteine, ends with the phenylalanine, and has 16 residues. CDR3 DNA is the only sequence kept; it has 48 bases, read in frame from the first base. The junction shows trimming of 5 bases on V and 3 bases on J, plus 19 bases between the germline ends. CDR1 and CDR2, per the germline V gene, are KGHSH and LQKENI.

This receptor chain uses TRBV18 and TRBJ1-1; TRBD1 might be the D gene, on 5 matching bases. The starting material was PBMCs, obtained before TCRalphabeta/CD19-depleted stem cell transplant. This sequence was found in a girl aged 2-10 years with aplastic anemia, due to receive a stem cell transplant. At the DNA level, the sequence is TGTGCCAGCTCAGTGGGACGGAGTCCCATGGACACTGAAGCTTTCTTT. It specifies CASSVGRSPMDTEAFF.